The 15 T cell receptor beta chains below all came from one sample that was sequenced in a study of T cells after yellow fever vaccination. TCRdb passed the 5' RACE reads through MiXCR, listing each CDR3 protein once. The sample carries some 300,000 distinct CDR3 sequences, 8.7% recorded once. Material: CD4+ T cells sorted from PBMCs, obtained 5 days after the yellow fever booster vaccination. The receptors were sampled from a man aged 18-30 years who received the YFV17D yellow fever vaccine.

The chain has TRBV2 and TRBJ1-5; a possible D gene is TRBD1 (5 bases). This CDR3 spans 14 amino acids. Germline-derived CDR1 and CDR2 are SNHLY and FYNNEI. V lost 2 bases to trimming and J lost 6 bases, with 11 bases between them. CDR3 nucleotides: TGTGCCAGCAGTGAACAGGGAGGCGGTCAGCCCCAGCATTTT. It translates to CASSEQGGGQPQHF. The full variable domain, its missing parts supplied by reference TRBV2 and TRBJ1-5, is EPEVTQTPSHQVTQMGQEVILRCVPISNHLYFYWYRQILGQKVEFLVSFYNNEISEKSEIFDDQFSVERPDGSNFTLKIRSTKLEDSAMYFCASSEQGGGQPQHFGDGTRLSIL.

This clonotype has just a few counts. This chain joins TRBV11-1 and TRBJ2-7; D remains ambiguous. The length of the CDR3 is 14 residues. Germline V gene data show CDR1 as SGHAT and CDR2 as FQDESV (reference sequence). V was pared by 1 base and J by 1 base, with 8 bases between. The DNA of the CDR3 is TGTGCCAGCAGCTTAGACAGCATATCCTACGAGCAGTACTTC. It translates to CASSLDSISYEQYF. Combining the CDR3 with reference TRBV11-1 and TRBJ2-7 gives the whole variable domain EAEVAQSPRYKITEKSQAVAFWCDPISGHATLYWYRQILGQGPELLVQFQDESVVDDSQLPKDRFSAERLKGVDSTLKIQPAELGDSAMYLCASSLDSISYEQYFGPGTRLTVT.

This clonotype came up a few times. Compared with germline, one end of the junction differs, possibly owing to a read error. The chain employs TRBV7-2 and TRBJ2-1, with D perhaps TRBD2 (5 bases). Germline V gives CDR1 SGHTA, CDR2 FQGNSA. This CDR3 region has 13 residues. The DNA for the CDR3 is TGTGCCAGCAGCCTAGCAGATTACAATGAGCAGTTCTTC. This gives the protein CASSLADYNEQFF.

This clonotype has just a few counts. The chain joins TRBV20-1 to TRBJ1-5; D gene uncertain. V shed 3 bases and J shed 0 bases, with 6 bases lying between them. The CDR3 is 13 residues long. Germline V gene data show CDR1 as DFQATT and CDR2 as SNEGSKA (reference sequence). CDR3 region: CSARTPSNQPQHF. CDR3 bases: TGCAGTGCTAGGACTCCTAGCAATCAGCCCCAGCATTTT.

This clonotype was recorded a few times. J is TRBJ2-5 and V is TRBV5-1; TRBD2 agrees at 13 bases. J lost 5 bases, V lost 4 bases, and 8 bases had no gene match. The germline V gene encodes CDR1 SGHRS and CDR2 YFSETQ. This CDR3 region has 16 residues. CDR3 sequence (DNA): TGCGCCAGCAGCCCCACACTAGCGGGGGGGCGGGAGACCCAGTACTTC. It codes for CASSPTLAGGRETQYF.

This clonotype was observed at least ten times. This rearrangement joins TRBV7-9 to TRBJ1-1; weak D call: TRBD1 (6 bases). CDR1 is SEHNR, CDR2 FQNEAQ, per germline (reference sequence). V lost 4 bases to trimming and J lost 1 base, with 13 bases between them. The CDR3 runs to 15 residues. The CDR3 here is CASSSPGQGNTEAFF. The CDR3 region has the DNA TGTGCCAGCAGCTCTCCGGGACAAGGGAACACTGAAGCTTTCTTT.

The chain is built from TRBV5-4 and TRBJ2-1; the D gene is possibly TRBD2 (5 bases). The CDR3 extends over 16 amino acids. Germline CDR1 and CDR2: SGHNT and YYREEE (reference sequence). V lost 1 base to trimming and J lost 0 bases, with 11 bases between them. CDR3 DNA: TGTGCCAGCAGCTTGCACTCGGGAAGCTCCTACAATGAGCAGTTCTTC. Protein: CASSLHSGSSYNEQFF.

There are many counts of this clonotype. V and J are TRBV6-6 and TRBJ1-2; TRBD1 matches at 7 bases. Germline V lookup: CDR1 MNHNY, CDR2 SVGAGI (reference sequence). This CDR3 is 14 amino acids long. Trimming removed 7 bases from V and 9 bases from J; junction bases left unmatched: 14. The CDR3 is CASTPQGTAPSYTF. For the CDR3, the DNA is TGTGCCAGCACCCCACAGGGGACAGCTCCGAGCTACACCTTC.

The table lists this clonotype with a few counts. J is TRBJ2-4 and V is TRBV4-3; TRBD1 might be the D (5 bases). The germline V gene has CDR1 LGHNA and CDR2 YSLEER. This CDR3 spans 13 amino acids. V shed 4 bases and J shed 13 bases, with 17 bases lying between them. CDR3 protein: CASSPKIWQGQYF. Written as DNA, the CDR3 is TGCGCCAGCAGCCCCAAGATTTGGCAGGGCCAGTACTTC.

This clonotype was recorded a few times. The chain uses TRBV12-3 or TRBV12-4 and TRBJ2-7; no clear D. V dropped 1 base and J dropped 5 bases, with 12 bases sitting between them. The CDR3 is made up of 14 amino acids. The chain's CDR3 is CASSLGLRRDEQYF. CDR3 coding DNA: TGTGCCAGCAGTTTAGGTCTGCGTAGGGACGAGCAGTACTTC.

This clonotype occurred many times. The gene calls are TRBV9 and TRBJ1-5; the match to TRBD1 covers 12 bases. Germline CDR1 SGDLS, CDR2 YYNGEE. V was pared by 3 bases and J by 6 bases, with 4 bases of the junction left unmatched. The CDR3 length is 15 residues. CDR3 sequence (DNA): TGTGCCAGCAGCGCAGGGACAGGGGGCATTCAGCCCCAGCATTTT. As protein: CASSAGTGGIQPQHF.

This clonotype was picked up a small number of times. This clone may be a read error of a much larger clone one base away. This chain joins TRBV28 and TRBJ2-2; no clear D gene. Germline V gives CDR1 MDHEN, CDR2 SYDVKM. The CDR3 has 13 residues. V lost 3 bases, J lost 0 bases, and 2 bases lay in between. The CDR3 loop is CASSFSNTGELFF. Written as DNA, the CDR3 is TGTGCCAGCAGTTTCTCGAACACCGGGGAGCTGTTTTTT.

This clonotype was detected many times. This chain links TRBV7-8 with TRBJ2-5; the D is unclear. Germline CDR1 reads SGHVS; CDR2 reads FQNEAQ. V was shortened by 5 bases and J by 2 bases, with 9 bases between the two germline ends. This CDR3 has 13 residues. CDR3 residues: CASSPPIQETQYF. The DNA of the CDR3 is TGTGCCAGCAGCCCCCCGATACAAGAGACCCAGTACTTC. Full variable domain (rest looked up from reference TRBV7-8 and TRBJ2-5): GAGVSQSPRYKVAKRGQDVALRCDPISGHVSLFWYQQALGQGPEFLTYFQNEAQLDKSGLPSDRFFAERPEGSVSTLKIQRTQQEDSAVYLCASSPPIQETQYFGPGTRLLVL.

This clonotype turned up a few times. The gene calls are TRBV12-3 or TRBV12-4 and TRBJ1-2; perhaps TRBD1 as D (5 bases). The CDR3 length is 12 residues. The germline V and J ends were trimmed by 6 bases and 2 bases, with 7 bases remaining between them. CDR3 bases: TGTGCCAGCAGGGCAGGGAACTATGGCTACACCTTC. Translating gives CASRAGNYGYTF.

The CDR3 sequence: CASSPYPPTDRGFTDTQYF. CDR3 DNA sequence: TGTGCCAGCAGCCCTTACCCCCCCACGGACAGGGGCTTTACAGATACGCAGTATTTT. The chain has TRBV7-2 and TRBJ2-3; 9 bases line up with TRBD1. The CDR3 is made up of 19 amino acids. After removal of 5 bases from V and 3 bases from J, the junction contained 18 bases not matched to a gene. The germline CDR1 and CDR2 sequences are SGHTA and FQGNSA.